The 9 T cell receptor beta chains reported below all come from one sample, sequenced in a study of T-cell reconstitution after alpha-beta-depleted transplantation in children. Unique molecular identifiers tagged the TCRbeta library. TCRdb fed the PCR reads into MiXCR, producing one record per CDR3 protein. The sample yields about 980,000 distinct CDR3 sequences, 25% to 30% seen once. Sequenced material: PBMCs, mostly from graft donor cells, taken 360 days after TCRalphabeta/CD19-depleted stem cell transplant. Source of these receptors: a boy younger than two who had a stem cell transplant for SCID, so the T cells may come from the graft donor.

The chain uses TRBV6-1 and TRBJ2-3; 7 bases fit TRBD2. The CDR3 is made up of 16 amino acids. After removal of 10 bases from V and 1 base from J, the junction contained 14 bases not matched to a gene. CDR1 is MNHNS, CDR2 SASEGT, per germline. The chain's CDR3 is CATSTGRLRRTDTQYF. CDR3 coding DNA: TGTGCCACCTCAACCGGGAGGCTACGTCGCACAGATACGCAGTATTTT.

This clonotype was picked up a small number of times. The CDR3: CASSFNPYQETQYF. In nucleotides, the CDR3 is TGTGCCAGCAGCTTCAACCCGTACCAAGAGACCCAGTACTTC. The genes are TRBV7-2 and TRBJ2-5, with no clear D. Trimming removed 3 bases at V and 0 bases at J, with 8 bases between. The CDR3 contains 14 residues. Germline V CDR1 and CDR2: SGHTA, FQGNSA.

The chain recombines TRBV4-1 with TRBJ2-3; D ambiguous. The CDR3 is 15 amino acids. Looked up from germline, CDR1 is MGHRA and CDR2 is YSYEKL. With 4 bases removed from V and 6 bases from J, the gap between germline ends came to 17 bases. This CDR3 is CASSPEPWLSDTQYF. CDR3 nucleotide sequence: TGCGCCAGCAGCCCGGAGCCGTGGCTCTCGGATACGCAGTATTTT.

A few counts support this clonotype. This sequence joins TRBV29-1 and TRBJ1-1, with a tentative D call TRBD1 (6 bases). CDR1 SQVTM and CDR2 ANQGSEA come from the germline V gene. V lost 6 bases and J 8 bases, leaving 13 bases between the germline ends. CDR3 length: 11 amino acids. CDR3 amino acids: CSVRDTREAFF. The DNA for the CDR3 is TGCAGCGTGCGGGACACTAGGGAAGCTTTCTTT.

This clonotype has just a few counts. The chain employs TRBV20-1 and TRBJ2-7; D is undetermined. V shed 0 bases and J shed 2 bases, with 14 bases lying between them. Germline V gives CDR1 DFQATT, CDR2 SNEGSKA (reference sequence). This CDR3 comprises 15 residues. The CDR3 loop reads CSARDLGKVPYEQYF. DNA of the CDR3: TGCAGTGCTAGAGATCTAGGAAAGGTGCCCTACGAGCAGTACTTC.

In this sample, this clonotype turned up a few times. The V gene is TRBV5-1, the J gene TRBJ2-7; 7 bases are a match to TRBD1. Trimming took 4 bases from V and 0 from J; bases not matched to a gene: 10. CDR3 length equals 16 residues. The germline CDR1 and CDR2 sequences are SGHRS and YFSETQ. The CDR3 sequence: CASSQTGIQGSYEQYF. The CDR3 region has the DNA TGCGCCAGCAGCCAGACAGGGATCCAAGGCTCCTACGAGCAGTACTTC.

This clonotype was picked up a small number of times. DNA of the CDR3: TGTGCCACCAGTGATGGGGGGGGGCTCTACAATGAGCAGTTCTTC. Amino acids: CATSDGGGLYNEQFF. The V and J genes are TRBV24-1 and TRBJ2-1; the D gene is possibly TRBD2 (7 bases). The CDR3 has 15 amino acids. Germline V gives CDR1 KGHDR, CDR2 SFDVKD. With 3 bases removed from V and 3 bases from J, the gap between germline ends came to 11 bases.

This clonotype was observed a few times. The chain has TRBV12-3 or TRBV12-4 and TRBJ1-2, with D possibly TRBD1 on 6 matching bases. The CDR3 loop spans 13 amino acids. Trimming took 4 bases from V and 4 from J, leaving 10 bases between them. CDR3 DNA: TGTGCCAGCAGTTACAGGGCGCTCTATGGCTACACCTTC. It yields the protein CASSYRALYGYTF.

The chain recombines TRBV6-1 with TRBJ2-6; D assignment may be TRBD1 or TRBD2 (5 bases each). V was trimmed by 6 bases and J by 0 bases, leaving 15 bases between them. CDR3 length equals 17 residues. Germline lookup yields CDR1 MNHNS and CDR2 SASEGT. This chain's CDR3 is CASSLGPWDSGANVLTF. CDR3 sequence (DNA): TGTGCCAGCAGCCTGGGACCGTGGGACTCTGGGGCCAACGTCCTGACTTTC.